This TCR beta chain was obtained from a study of T cell responses to AZD1222 COVID-19 vaccine. Germline V gene lookup returns CDR1 WNHNN and CDR2 SYGVQD (reference sequence). V lost 5 bases and J lost 4; bases outside the gene matches: 4. The CDR3 has 13 residues. The table came from immunoSEQ multiplex PCR; TCRdb's copy has only in-frame clones and leaves some out. Among 120,000 to 150,000 clones listed, 70% to 90% were seen once. General observations from the study: Repertoire samples came only from after the peak T cell response. AZD1222 recipients seropositive at baseline numbered only five to seven. Possibly, clonal diversity was underestimated; donors were largely white British and included more females.

As concerns this clone: The antigen remains unidentified.

The sequences come from peripheral blood, collected on day 0 of AZD1222 vaccination. This TCR derives from an adult in good health. This rearrangement joins TRBV10-1 to TRBJ1-1, with 7 bases aligning to TRBD1. CDR3 in amino acids: CASSKTGTTEAFF. The CDR3 DNA is TGCGCCAGCAGTAAGACAGGGACCACTGAAGCTTTCTTT.